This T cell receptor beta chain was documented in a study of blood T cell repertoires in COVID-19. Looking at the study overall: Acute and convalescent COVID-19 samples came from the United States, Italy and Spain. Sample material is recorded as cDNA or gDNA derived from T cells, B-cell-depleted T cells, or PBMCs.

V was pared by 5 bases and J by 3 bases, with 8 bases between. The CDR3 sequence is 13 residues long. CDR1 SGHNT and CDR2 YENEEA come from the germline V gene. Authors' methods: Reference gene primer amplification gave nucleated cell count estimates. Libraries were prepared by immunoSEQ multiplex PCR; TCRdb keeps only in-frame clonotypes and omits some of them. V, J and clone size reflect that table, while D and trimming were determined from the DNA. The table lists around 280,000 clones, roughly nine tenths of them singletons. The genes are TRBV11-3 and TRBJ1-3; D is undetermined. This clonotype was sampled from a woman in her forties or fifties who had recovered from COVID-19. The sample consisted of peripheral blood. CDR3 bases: TGTGCCAGCAGCCAAAACAGTGGAAACACCATATATTTT. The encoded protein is CASSQNSGNTIYF.